The rows below give T cell receptor beta chains drawn from one sample of a study of blood T cell repertoires in COVID-19. Using immunoSEQ multiplex PCR, the repertoire was profiled, and TCRdb retains in-frame clones only, with some absent. The sample holds around 84,000 clones, over 65% seen once. Sequenced input: peripheral blood. These receptors originate from a man between 50 and 59 years old with active or convalescent COVID-19. CDR3s include the opening cysteine and the closing phenylalanine or tryptophan. Fields, in order: J gene, V gene, D gene, clone size, CDR3 protein, CDR3 DNA. The D gene is left open where the match is weak. Size tells how often a clone was seen (once, few, many) or the class of an expanded clone, and some rows leave it out.

j_call: TRBJ2-5; v_call: TRBV6-6; d_call: TRBD1; clone_size: -; cdr3_aa: CASSTRDRALETQYF; cdr3_nt: TGTGCCAGCAGTACCCGGGACAGGGCCTTAGAGACCCAGTACTTC
j_call: TRBJ1-2; v_call: TRBV5-1; d_call: TRBD1; clone_size: many; cdr3_aa: CASSPGQGVSGYTF; cdr3_nt: TGCGCCAGCAGCCCTGGGCAGGGGGTCTCTGGCTACACCTTC
j_call: TRBJ1-2; v_call: TRBV6-1; d_call: -; clone_size: -; cdr3_aa: CASSEAGVAGFDGYTF; cdr3_nt: TGTGCCAGCAGTGAAGCCGGTGTCGCGGGGTTCGATGGCTACACCTTC
j_call: TRBJ1-2; v_call: TRBV3-1/TRBV3-2; d_call: TRBD1; clone_size: -; cdr3_aa: CASSQGRDRTGGYTF; cdr3_nt: TGTGCCAGCAGCCAAGGCCGGGACAGAACGGGAGGCTACACCTTC
j_call: TRBJ1-6; v_call: TRBV10-2; d_call: TRBD1; clone_size: -; cdr3_aa: CASSEPGQGRGSPLHF; cdr3_nt: TGCGCCAGCAGTGAGCCAGGACAGGGAAGGGGATCACCCCTCCACTTT
j_call: TRBJ1-5; v_call: TRBV5-5; d_call: TRBD1; clone_size: -; cdr3_aa: CASSLSPGQENSQPQHF; cdr3_nt: TGTGCCAGCAGCTTGAGCCCGGGACAGGAAAACTCACAGCCCCAGCATTTT
j_call: TRBJ1-5; v_call: TRBV7-8; d_call: -; clone_size: -; cdr3_aa: CASSLALAGPYSNQPQHF; cdr3_nt: TGTGCCAGCAGCTTAGCGCTGGCAGGCCCATATAGCAATCAGCCCCAGCATTTT
j_call: TRBJ2-3; v_call: TRBV4-1; d_call: TRBD2; clone_size: -; cdr3_aa: CASSQGSGGALGDTQYF; cdr3_nt: TGCGCCAGCAGCCAAGGCAGCGGGGGGGCCTTAGGAGATACGCAGTATTTT
j_call: TRBJ2-1; v_call: TRBV19; d_call: -; clone_size: -; cdr3_aa: CASSSYLGGSISNEQFF; cdr3_nt: TGTGCCAGTAGTTCCTACCTAGGGGGTTCAATTTCGAATGAGCAGTTCTTC
j_call: TRBJ2-2; v_call: TRBV15; d_call: TRBD2; clone_size: -; cdr3_aa: CVVGGGTGELFF; cdr3_nt: TGCGTAGTTGGCGGGGGCACCGGGGAGCTGTTTTTT
j_call: TRBJ1-2; v_call: TRBV29-1; d_call: -; clone_size: -; cdr3_aa: CSVGSYYGYTF; cdr3_nt: TGCAGCGTGGGCAGCTACTATGGCTACACCTTC
j_call: TRBJ2-3; v_call: TRBV24-1; d_call: TRBD2; clone_size: -; cdr3_aa: CATQKRGGADTQYF; cdr3_nt: TGTGCCACCCAAAAGCGGGGAGGGGCAGATACGCAGTATTTT
j_call: TRBJ1-1; v_call: TRBV19; d_call: TRBD1; clone_size: -; cdr3_aa: CASSAEQGAGRAFF; cdr3_nt: TGTGCCAGTAGCGCGGAACAGGGGGCAGGCCGAGCTTTCTTT
j_call: TRBJ1-2; v_call: TRBV7-2; d_call: -; clone_size: -; cdr3_aa: CASSDPGLNYGYTF; cdr3_nt: TGTGCCAGCAGCGACCCGGGACTAAACTATGGCTACACCTTC
j_call: TRBJ1-2; v_call: TRBV5-1; d_call: -; clone_size: many; cdr3_aa: CASMDRTGRVGEGYTF; cdr3_nt: TGCGCCAGCATGGACCGAACAGGGAGGGTCGGGGAAGGCTACACCTTC
j_call: TRBJ1-1; v_call: TRBV7-9; d_call: -; clone_size: -; cdr3_aa: CASSFTGLNTEAFF; cdr3_nt: TGTGCCAGCAGCTTTACAGGGTTGAACACTGAAGCTTTCTTT
j_call: TRBJ2-5; v_call: TRBV24-1; d_call: -; clone_size: -; cdr3_aa: CATSDSVGSRLHQETQYF; cdr3_nt: TGTGCCACCAGTGATTCGGTAGGCTCCAGACTACACCAAGAGACCCAGTACTTC
j_call: TRBJ2-5; v_call: TRBV27; d_call: -; clone_size: -; cdr3_aa: CASSLFQGGQETQYF; cdr3_nt: TGTGCCAGCAGTTTATTCCAGGGGGGTCAAGAGACCCAGTACTTC
j_call: TRBJ1-2; v_call: TRBV12-3/TRBV12-4; d_call: -; clone_size: -; cdr3_aa: CASSPEEAYGYTF; cdr3_nt: TGTGCCAGCAGCCCGGAGGAAGCCTATGGCTACACCTTC
j_call: TRBJ1-2; v_call: TRBV11-3; d_call: -; clone_size: once; cdr3_aa: CASRPGVRNYGYTF; cdr3_nt: TGTGCCAGCAGACCAGGGGTTCGAAACTATGGCTACACCTTC
j_call: TRBJ1-2; v_call: TRBV5-4; d_call: TRBD1; clone_size: -; cdr3_aa: CASSLAEDRVSDYTF; cdr3_nt: TGTGCCAGCAGCTTGGCCGAGGACAGGGTCTCCGACTACACCTTC
j_call: TRBJ1-6; v_call: TRBV3-1/TRBV3-2; d_call: -; clone_size: few; cdr3_aa: CASSQDHGASNSPLHF; cdr3_nt: TGTGCCAGCAGCCAAGATCATGGGGCTAGTAATTCACCCCTCCACTTT
j_call: TRBJ2-1; v_call: TRBV2; d_call: TRBD1; clone_size: -; cdr3_aa: CASSEPGTEEFF; cdr3_nt: TGTGCCAGCAGTGAACCCGGGACAGAAGAGTTCTTC
j_call: TRBJ1-5; v_call: TRBV20-1; d_call: -; clone_size: once; cdr3_aa: CSASLSNQPQHF; cdr3_nt: TGCAGTGCTAGTCTTAGCAATCAGCCCCAGCATTTT
j_call: TRBJ2-1; v_call: TRBV11-1; d_call: TRBD2; clone_size: -; cdr3_aa: CASSLGLADYNEQFF; cdr3_nt: TGTGCCAGCAGCTTAGGGCTAGCGGATTACAATGAGCAGTTCTTC
j_call: TRBJ1-1; v_call: TRBV7-9; d_call: TRBD1; clone_size: -; cdr3_aa: CASSPPDRAARTEAFF; cdr3_nt: TGTGCCAGCAGCCCGCCGGACAGGGCAGCGCGAACTGAAGCTTTCTTT
j_call: TRBJ1-6; v_call: TRBV19; d_call: -; clone_size: -; cdr3_aa: CASSIGESPLHF; cdr3_nt: TGTGCCAGTAGTATCGGAGAGTCACCCCTCCACTTT